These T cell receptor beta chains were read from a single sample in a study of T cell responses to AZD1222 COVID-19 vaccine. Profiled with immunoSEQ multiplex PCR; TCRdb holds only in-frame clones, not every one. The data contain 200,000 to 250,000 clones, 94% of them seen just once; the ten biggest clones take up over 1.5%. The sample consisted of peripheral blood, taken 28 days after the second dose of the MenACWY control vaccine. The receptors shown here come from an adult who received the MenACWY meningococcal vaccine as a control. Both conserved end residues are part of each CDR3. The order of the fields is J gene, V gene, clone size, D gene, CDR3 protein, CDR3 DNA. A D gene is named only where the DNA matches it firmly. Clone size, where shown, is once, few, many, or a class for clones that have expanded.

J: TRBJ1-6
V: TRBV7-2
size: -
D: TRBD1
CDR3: CASSLATTGGYSPLHF
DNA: TGTGCCAGCAGCTTAGCAACGACAGGGGGCTATTCACCCCTCCACTTT

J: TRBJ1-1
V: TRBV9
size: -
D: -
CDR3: CASSVGTGGTEAFF
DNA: TGTGCCAGCAGCGTAGGGACGGGAGGCACTGAAGCTTTCTTT

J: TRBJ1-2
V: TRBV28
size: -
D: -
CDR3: CASSPDYGYTF
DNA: TGTGCCAGCAGTCCCGACTATGGCTACACCTTC

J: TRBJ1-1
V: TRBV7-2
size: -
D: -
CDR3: CASSLRMNTEAFF
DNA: TGTGCCAGCAGCTTACGCATGAACACTGAAGCTTTCTTT

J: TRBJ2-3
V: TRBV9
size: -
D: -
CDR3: CASSIGSSTDTQYF
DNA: TGTGCCAGCAGCATAGGGAGTAGCACAGATACGCAGTATTTT

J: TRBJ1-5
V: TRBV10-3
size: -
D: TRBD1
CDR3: CAISDPGGLGNQPQHF
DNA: TGTGCCATCAGTGACCCAGGGGGCTTGGGCAATCAGCCCCAGCATTTT

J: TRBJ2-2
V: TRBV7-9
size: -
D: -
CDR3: CASRGRTGELFF
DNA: TGTGCCAGCAGGGGTCGTACCGGGGAGCTGTTTTTT

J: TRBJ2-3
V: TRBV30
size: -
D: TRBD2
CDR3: CALSRTSGSTDTQYF
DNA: TGTGCCTTATCAAGGACTAGCGGGAGCACAGATACGCAGTATTTT

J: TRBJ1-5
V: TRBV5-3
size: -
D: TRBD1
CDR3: CARSFPGTDNQPQHF
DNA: TGTGCCAGAAGCTTCCCTGGGACAGACAATCAGCCCCAGCATTTT

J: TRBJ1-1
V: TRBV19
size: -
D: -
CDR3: CASSRWTVSGTEAFF
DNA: TGTGCCAGTAGTAGGTGGACAGTCTCAGGGACTGAAGCTTTCTTT

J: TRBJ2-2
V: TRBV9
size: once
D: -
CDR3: CASSVNPSGAGELFF
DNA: TGTGCCAGCAGCGTAAACCCATCGGGGGCCGGGGAGCTGTTTTTT

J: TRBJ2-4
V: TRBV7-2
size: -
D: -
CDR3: CASSAGYDIQYF
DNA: TGTGCCAGCAGCGCGGGATACGACATTCAGTACTTC

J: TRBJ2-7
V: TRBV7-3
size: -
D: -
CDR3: CASSLRGSHWNF
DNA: TGTGCCAGCAGCTTAAGGGGCAGCCATTGGAATTTC

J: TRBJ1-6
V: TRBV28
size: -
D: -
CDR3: CASSLAQGSNSPLHF
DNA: TGTGCCAGCAGTTTGGCGCAGGGGTCCAATTCACCCCTCCACTTT

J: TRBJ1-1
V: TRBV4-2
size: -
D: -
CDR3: CASSQGRTNTEAFF
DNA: TGTGCCAGCAGCCAAGGGCGGACGAACACTGAAGCTTTCTTT

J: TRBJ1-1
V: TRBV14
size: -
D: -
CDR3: CASSHSMNTEAFF
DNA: TGTGCCAGCAGCCACTCAATGAACACTGAAGCTTTCTTT

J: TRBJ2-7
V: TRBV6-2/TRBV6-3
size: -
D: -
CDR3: CASSWRTNSYEQYF
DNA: TGTGCCAGCAGTTGGCGGACTAACTCCTACGAGCAGTACTTC

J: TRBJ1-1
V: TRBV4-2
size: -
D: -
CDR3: CASSQEGTREAFF
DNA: TGTGCCAGCAGCCAAGAGGGGACACGCGAAGCTTTCTTT

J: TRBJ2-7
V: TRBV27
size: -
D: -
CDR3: CASREFPHEQYF
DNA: TGTGCCAGCAGGGAATTCCCGCACGAGCAGTACTTC

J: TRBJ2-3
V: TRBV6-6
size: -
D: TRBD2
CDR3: CASSYPSGRSGDTQYF
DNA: TGTGCCAGCAGTTATCCTAGCGGGAGATCCGGTGATACGCAGTATTTT

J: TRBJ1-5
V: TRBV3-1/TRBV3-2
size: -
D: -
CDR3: CASSQHSVRDNQPQHF
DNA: TGTGCCAGCAGCCAACATTCCGTAAGGGACAATCAGCCCCAGCATTTT

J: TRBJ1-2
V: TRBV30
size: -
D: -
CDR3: CAWSGGLGGYTF
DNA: TGTGCCTGGAGCGGGGGGCTGGGAGGCTACACCTTC

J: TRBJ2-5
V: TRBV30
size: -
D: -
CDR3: CAWDDRRETQYF
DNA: TGTGCCTGGGACGACAGGAGGGAGACCCAGTACTTC

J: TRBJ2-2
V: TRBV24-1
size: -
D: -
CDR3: CATSDSSGSLVTGELFF
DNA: TGTGCCACCAGTGATAGCAGCGGGTCTTTGGTTACCGGGGAGCTGTTTTTT

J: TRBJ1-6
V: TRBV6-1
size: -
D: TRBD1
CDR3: CASSEAPGQGFSPLHF
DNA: TGTGCCAGCAGTGAAGCGCCGGGACAGGGTTTTTCACCCCTCCACTTT

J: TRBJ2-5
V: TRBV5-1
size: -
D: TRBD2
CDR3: CASSSGLAGVETQYF
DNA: TGCGCCAGCAGCTCGGGACTAGCGGGAGTAGAGACCCAGTACTTC

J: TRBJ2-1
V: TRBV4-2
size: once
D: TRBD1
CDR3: CASSPGTAIHNEQFF
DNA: TGTGCCAGCAGCCCCGGGACAGCGATACACAATGAGCAGTTCTTC

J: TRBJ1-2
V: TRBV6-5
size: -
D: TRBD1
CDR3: CASSYGTGSGYTF
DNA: TGTGCCAGCAGTTACGGGACAGGGAGCGGCTACACCTTC

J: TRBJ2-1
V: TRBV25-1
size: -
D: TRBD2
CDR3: CASSEGSGDYNEQFF
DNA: TGTGCCAGCAGTGAAGGTAGCGGGGACTACAATGAGCAGTTCTTC

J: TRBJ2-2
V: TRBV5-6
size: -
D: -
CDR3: CASSLSSGWAGELFF
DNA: TGTGCCAGCAGCTTGTCGTCAGGGTGGGCCGGGGAGCTGTTTTTT